The rows below give T cell receptor beta chains drawn from one sample of a study of Graves' ophthalmopathy and Graves' hyperthyroidism. TCRdb re-analysed the multiplex PCR reads in MiXCR, keeping a single row per CDR3 protein. The repertoire holds roughly 400,000 distinct CDR3 sequences, with 15% to 20% as singletons. The sample comprised peripheral blood. All receptors derive from an adult woman with stable Graves' hyperthyroidism. The CDR3 runs from the conserved cysteine through the conserved F or W. The D gene is left open where the match is weak. A clone size is listed for some rows: how often the clone was seen (once, few, many), or a class if it is expanded.

v_gene	d_gene	j_gene	abundance	CDR3aa	CDR3nt
TRBV7-8	-	TRBJ2-7	many	CASSLVGPLGYEQYF	TGTGCCAGCAGCTTAGTGGGGCCCCTTGGCTACGAGCAGTACTTC
TRBV27	-	TRBJ1-2	many	CASSLNPPGRANYGYTF	TGTGCCAGCAGTTTAAACCCCCCCGGACGGGCTAACTATGGCTACACCTTC
TRBV11-2	TRBD2	TRBJ2-2	few	CVSSDGLAGDTGELFF	TGTGTCAGCAGCGACGGACTAGCGGGGGACACCGGGGAGCTGTTTTTT
TRBV7-2	-	TRBJ1-1	many	CASSTQGMNTEAFF	TGTGCCAGCAGTACACAAGGGATGAACACTGAAGCTTTCTTT
TRBV5-1	TRBD1	TRBJ2-7	-	CASSSRDRAHEQYF	TGCGCCAGCAGCTCCCGGGACAGAGCGCACGAGCAGTACTTC
TRBV4-3	-	TRBJ2-5	many	CASSHRGGGETQYF	TGCGCCAGCAGCCACCGAGGGGGGGGGGAGACCCAGTACTTC
TRBV6-5	-	TRBJ1-5	many	CASRHGGVSNQPQHF	TGTGCCAGCAGACACGGGGGGGTTAGCAATCAGCCCCAGCATTTT
TRBV29-1	TRBD1	TRBJ1-2	many	CSVGGTGSTNYGYTF	TGCAGCGTCGGGGGGACAGGGTCTACTAACTATGGCTACACCTTC
TRBV7-8	-	TRBJ1-2	-	CASSLSALYGYTF	TGTGCCAGCAGCTTATCCGCGCTCTATGGCTACACCTTC
TRBV20-1	-	TRBJ1-1	medium-sized	CSATGHMNTEAFF	TGCAGTGCTACAGGGCACATGAACACTGAAGCTTTCTTT
TRBV12-3/TRBV12-4	-	TRBJ1-1	many	CASRDRHRADTEAFF	TGTGCCAGCAGAGACCGTCACAGGGCGGACACTGAAGCTTTCTTT
TRBV7-2	TRBD1	TRBJ1-2	many	CASSRSTGGELYGYTF	TGTGCCAGCAGCCGCTCGACAGGGGGCGAACTCTATGGCTACACCTTC
TRBV14	TRBD1	TRBJ1-1	many	CASSLRTGGAFF	TGTGCCAGCAGCCTTCGGACAGGGGGAGCTTTCTTT
TRBV5-1	-	TRBJ2-7	many	CASSLVSGTTHYEQYF	TGCGCCAGCAGCTTAGTTTCCGGCACCACTCATTACGAGCAGTACTTC
TRBV7-2	-	TRBJ1-5	many	CASSLEWDQPQHF	TGTGCCAGCAGCTTAGAGTGGGATCAGCCCCAGCATTTT
TRBV12-3/TRBV12-4	TRBD1	TRBJ1-1	many	CASSLTNRGSDTEAFF	TGTGCCAGCAGTTTAACTAACAGGGGGAGTGACACTGAAGCTTTCTTT
TRBV7-2	-	TRBJ1-1	many	CASSPGDLRNTEAFF	TGTGCCAGCAGCCCGGGGGACCTTCGGAACACTGAAGCTTTCTTT
TRBV4-3	-	TRBJ1-2	many	CASSQDGRQTYGYTF	TGCGCCAGCAGCCAAGATGGTAGGCAGACCTATGGCTACACCTTC
TRBV10-1	-	TRBJ1-1	-	CASSERPGTSNAEAFF	TGCGCCAGCAGTGAAAGGCCTGGGACATCGAACGCTGAAGCTTTCTTT
TRBV11-2	-	TRBJ2-7	many	CASSLDPAVFYEQYF	TGTGCCAGCAGCTTAGATCCCGCAGTTTTCTACGAGCAGTACTTC
TRBV20-1	TRBD1	TRBJ1-1	many	CSARDRQGRGYDTEAFF	TGCAGTGCTAGAGACCGACAGGGAAGGGGATATGACACTGAAGCTTTCTTT
TRBV20-1	-	TRBJ1-1	many	CSALQGNTEAFF	TGCAGTGCGCTACAGGGGAACACTGAAGCTTTCTTT
TRBV28	-	TRBJ2-7	many	CASSLLSAGSYEQYF	TGTGCCAGCAGTTTATTATCGGCAGGATCATACGAGCAGTACTTC
TRBV6-4	-	TRBJ2-4	many	CASKPSFGVTRTVLAKNIQYF	TGTGCCAGCAAACCCAGCTTCGGTGTGACTCGGACGGTCCTAGCCAAAAACATTCAGTACTTC
TRBV11-1	-	TRBJ1-1	many	CASSLEDGLNTEAFF	TGTGCCAGCAGCTTAGAGGACGGATTGAACACTGAAGCTTTCTTT
TRBV7-2	TRBD2	TRBJ2-5	-	CASSLPLAGVQKTQYF	TGTGCCAGCAGCTTACCTCTAGCGGGGGTTCAAAAGACCCAGTACTTC
TRBV6-1	-	TRBJ2-2	many	CASSEPTQITGELFF	TGTGCCAGCAGTGAACCAACACAGATCACCGGGGAGCTGTTTTTT
TRBV6-1	TRBD1	TRBJ2-5	many	CASSPGTALQETQYF	TGTGCCAGCAGCCCTGGGACAGCCCTTCAAGAGACCCAGTACTTC
TRBV6-1	TRBD2	TRBJ2-7	many	CAVSPTSGSYEQYF	TGTGCCGTCTCCCCAACTAGCGGGAGCTACGAGCAGTACTTC
TRBV5-1	-	TRBJ1-5	-	CASSPHGGAEQPQHF	TGCGCCAGCAGCCCGCATGGGGGGGCTGAACAGCCCCAGCATTTT
TRBV28	-	TRBJ2-5	-	CASSFSSAETQYF	TGTGCCAGCAGTTTTAGTTCGGCAGAGACCCAGTACTTC
TRBV6-1	-	TRBJ2-3	many	CASRRIGASTDTQYF	TGTGCCAGCAGGCGAATCGGGGCTAGCACAGATACGCAGTATTTT
TRBV29-1	-	TRBJ1-1	few	CSGLETEAFF	TGCAGCGGACTGGAGACTGAAGCTTTCTTT
TRBV7-2	-	TRBJ1-5	many	CASSFFASNQPQHF	TGTGCCAGCAGCTTTTTCGCCAGCAATCAGCCCCAGCATTTT